These 14 T cell receptor beta chains were sequenced from one sample in a study of cytomegalovirus exposure and HLA in healthy donors. PCR amplification relied on 60 Vbeta primers (plus 13 Jbeta primers). Sequencing was performed with immunoSEQ multiplex PCR; in TCRdb, only in-frame clones are kept and a portion is missing. This sample carries tens of thousands of clones, under 70% of them seen once, and the ten largest clones take around 7%. Sequences were obtained from PBMCs. These receptors came from a woman aged 50 to 60 in good health and CMV-seropositive.

The J gene is TRBJ2-1, the V gene TRBV9, with TRBD1 matching over 9 bases. CDR1 is SGDLS, CDR2 YYNGEE, per germline. J gave up 7 bases and V 0 bases, and 2 bases lay outside the gene matches. The CDR3 sequence is 14 residues long. The CDR3: CASSVGGTGNEQFF. The CDR3 DNA follows: TGTGCCAGCAGCGTAGGTGGGACAGGGAATGAGCAGTTCTTC.

The chain recombines TRBV5-1 with TRBJ1-2; no clear D gene. The CDR3 runs 14 residues. The germline V gene encodes CDR1 SGHRS and CDR2 YFSETQ. V was trimmed by 1 base and J by 5 bases, leaving 12 bases between them. The CDR3 DNA is TGCGCCAGCAGCTTGCTACCCGAGGATTATGGCTACACCTTC. Encoded protein: CASSLLPEDYGYTF.

The V and J genes are TRBV7-3 and TRBJ2-2, with 7 bases matching TRBD2. CDR3 length: 15 amino acids. The junction had 10 bases not matched to a gene; V was cut back by 8 bases and J by 4 bases. Germline assignment: CDR1 SGHTA and CDR2 FQGTGA. CDR3 loop: CASQLSAGATGELFF. In DNA, the CDR3 is TGTGCCAGCCAGCTTTCGGCGGGAGCCACCGGGGAGCTGTTTTTT.

The V and J genes are TRBV6-5 and TRBJ2-7; no definite D call. V was clipped by 2 bases and J by 2 bases, with 7 bases between them. The CDR3 runs to 13 residues. Germline CDR1 and CDR2: MNHEY and SVGAGI. DNA of the CDR3: TGTGCCAGCAGTTACCCTGACACCTACGAGCAGTACTTC. Residues: CASSYPDTYEQYF.

The chain employs TRBV6-5 and TRBJ2-3; 10 nucleotides align to TRBD2. Per the germline V gene, CDR1 is MNHEY and CDR2 is SVGAGI. This CDR3 has 15 amino acids. V dropped 11 bases and J dropped 0; count of bases not matched to a gene: 8. The CDR3 loop reads CACGPTSGSTDTQYF. CDR3 in DNA: TGTGCCTGTGGCCCGACTAGCGGGAGCACAGATACGCAGTATTTT.

The genes are TRBV28 and TRBJ1-4; TRBD1 matches 8 bases. The CDR3 extends over 14 amino acids. Losses at the gene ends were 7 bases for V and 10 bases for J; bases not matched to a gene: 11. CDR1 MDHEN and CDR2 SYDVKM come from the germline V gene. CDR3 coding DNA: TGTGCCAGCATCCAAGGGGACAGGAGCGGAAAACTGTTTTTT. This encodes CASIQGDRSGKLFF.

V is TRBV5-1 and J is TRBJ1-6, with a possible D match to TRBD1 (6 bases). The V and J ends lost 4 bases and 4 bases respectively, with 12 bases between them. Looked up from germline, CDR1 is SGHRS and CDR2 is YFSETQ. The CDR3 sequence is 15 residues long. CDR3 DNA sequence: TGCGCCAGCAGCCTGCAGGGGACATATAATTCACCCCTCCACTTT. Translating gives CASSLQGTYNSPLHF. Together with reference TRBV5-1 and TRBJ1-6, the CDR3 gives the full variable domain: KAGVTQTPRYLIKTRGQQVTLSCSPISGHRSVSWYQQTPGQGLQFLFEYFSETQRNKGNFPGRFSGRQFSNSRSEMNVSTLELGDSALYLCASSLQGTYNSPLHFGNGTRLTVT.

CDR3 in DNA: TGCGCCAGCAGCCCAACGACTGGGAACACTGAAGCTTTCTTT. Translating it yields CASSPTTGNTEAFF. The V and J genes are TRBV5-1 and TRBJ1-1, with D uncertain. CDR1 and CDR2 (germline): SGHRS, YFSETQ. With 4 bases removed from V and 1 base from J, the gap between germline ends came to 11 bases. The CDR3 length is 14 residues.

This chain uses TRBV6-1 with TRBJ1-2; D is possibly TRBD1 (6 bases). Trimming stripped 6 bases from V and 4 bases from J, with 12 bases between. The CDR3 runs to 13 residues. Germline CDR1 and CDR2: MNHNS and SASEGT. This CDR3 reads CASREQGTYGYTF. The CDR3 nucleotides read TGTGCCAGCAGAGAACAGGGTACCTATGGCTACACCTTC.

The rearrangement links TRBV11-2 to TRBJ1-1; a possible D gene is TRBD1 (5 bases). CDR1 and CDR2 from the germline V gene are SGHAT and FQNNGV. Deletions cut 2 bases from V and 3 bases from J, with 7 bases between. This CDR3 has 13 amino acids. CDR3 DNA sequence: TGTGCCAGCAGCTTACGGGGGGACACTGAAGCTTTCTTT. Translating it yields CASSLRGDTEAFF.

V is TRBV27 and J is TRBJ2-5, with 9 bases matching TRBD1. Germline V gene sequence: CDR1 MNHEY, CDR2 SMNVEV (reference sequence). There are 18 residues in the CDR3. The junction had 17 bases not matched to a gene; V was cut back by 4 bases and J by 5 bases. The chain's CDR3 is CASSSRATGGELWETQYF. The CDR3 region has the DNA TGTGCCAGCAGTTCAAGGGCCACAGGGGGCGAGCTATGGGAGACCCAGTACTTC.

The chain has TRBV15 and TRBJ1-6; 7 bases agree with TRBD1. Germline V gene sequence: CDR1 LNHNV, CDR2 YYDKDF (reference sequence). V gave up 3 bases and J gave up 5 bases; unmatched junction bases: 1. This CDR3 is 14 amino acids long. The CDR3 is CATSRGQNNSPLHF. CDR3 sequence (DNA): TGTGCCACCAGCAGGGGACAGAATAATTCACCCCTCCACTTT.

This clone was recorded once. The CDR3 region has the DNA TGTGCCAGCAGTCGCGGGGAGCGGGCTTTCTTT. Its translation: CASSRGERAFF. The rearrangement uses TRBV2 and TRBJ1-1; D gene ambiguous. Deletions cut 5 bases from V and 11 bases from J, with 12 bases between. Germline-derived CDR1 and CDR2 are SNHLY and FYNNEI. The CDR3 sequence is 11 residues long. Variable domain in full (rest from reference TRBV2 and TRBJ1-1): EPEVTQTPSHQVTQMGQEVILRCVPISNHLYFYWYRQILGQKVEFLVSFYNNEISEKSEIFDDQFSVERPDGSNFTLKIRSTKLEDSAMYFCASSRGERAFFGQGTRLTVV.

The chain has TRBV5-4 and TRBJ1-2; weak D call: TRBD1 (5 bases). V was shortened by 0 bases and J by 11 bases, with 11 bases between the two germline ends. Germline V gene data show CDR1 as SGHNT and CDR2 as YYREEE (reference sequence). The CDR3 consists of 12 residues. CDR3 sequence: CASSLDGARYTF. The CDR3 nucleotides read TGTGCCAGCAGCTTGGATGGGGCGCGGTACACCTTC.